The 31 T cell receptor beta chains presented below share a single source sample, sequenced in a study of early T cells in non-severe SARS-CoV-2 infection. From the 5' RACE reads, TCRdb called clonotypes with MiXCR, one entry per CDR3 protein. The sample consists of approximately 77,000 distinct CDR3 sequences, 9% to 15% of them appearing once. This specimen consisted of whole blood, obtained at baseline. Receptors originate from an adult who was a healthcare worker with PCR-confirmed SARS-CoV-2 infection or an uninfected control (not recorded which). The donor label of this sample is uncertain.

The chain employs TRBV19 and TRBJ2-1; D is undetermined. Looked up from germline, CDR1 is LNHDA and CDR2 is SQIVND (reference sequence). This CDR3 is 13 amino acids long. With 5 bases removed from V and 2 bases from J, the gap between germline ends came to 7 bases. The CDR3 protein is CASSVGTYNEQFF. For the CDR3, the DNA is TGTGCCAGTAGTGTAGGAACCTACAATGAGCAGTTCTTC.

There are many counts of this clonotype. The rearrangement joins TRBV24-1 to TRBJ2-3, with D hard to call. V shed 9 bases and J shed 1 base, with 10 bases lying between them. Germline V gene sequence: CDR1 KGHDR, CDR2 SFDVKD. This CDR3 has 13 residues. The CDR3 DNA follows: TGTGCCACCGCCCCTGACGGCACAGATACGCAGTATTTT. Amino acid sequence: CATAPDGTDTQYF.

The CDR3 here is CASSVVSDRDGTDTQYF. DNA of the CDR3: TGTGCCAGCAGCGTAGTAAGCGACAGGGACGGGACAGATACGCAGTATTTT. The chain uses TRBV9 and TRBJ2-3, with 7 bases lining up with TRBD1. The germline V gene encodes CDR1 SGDLS and CDR2 YYNGEE. V lost 0 bases, J lost 3 bases, and 10 bases stayed unmatched. CDR3 size: 17 residues.

In its sample, this clonotype was seen a few times. The chain has TRBV11-2 and TRBJ2-7; 7 bases align to TRBD2. Germline-derived CDR1 and CDR2 are SGHAT and FQNNGV. The trim removed 0 bases at V and 9 bases at J, leaving 8 bases unmatched. The CDR3 contains 14 residues. CDR3 amino acids: CASSLDPGRLGQYF. In nucleotides, the CDR3 is TGTGCCAGCAGCTTAGATCCCGGGAGGCTCGGGCAGTACTTC.

This clonotype was seen a few times. This rearrangement joins TRBV7-6 to TRBJ2-1, with TRBD1 matching over 7 bases. The CDR3 has 17 residues. V trimming: 1 base; J trimming: 4 bases; junction bases outside the gene matches: 10. The germline V gene encodes CDR1 SGHVS and CDR2 FNYEAQ. CDR3 nucleotide sequence: TGTGCCAGCAGCTTAGGACAGGGAAGCTTAGGATACAATGAGCAGTTCTTC. The encoded protein is CASSLGQGSLGYNEQFF.

The V gene is TRBV12-3 or TRBV12-4, the J gene TRBJ1-1, with D possibly matching TRBD1 (6 bases). Trimming removed 3 bases from V and 6 bases from J, with 17 bases in between. This CDR3 contains 15 residues. As DNA, the CDR3 is TGTGCCAGCAGTTTCTCCTTTACAGGGCGGGCTGAAGCTTTCTTT. It translates to CASSFSFTGRAEAFF.

This clonotype has a handful of counts. The chain recombines TRBV5-1 with TRBJ1-2; the D is unclear. V was clipped by 3 bases and J by 4 bases, with 13 bases between them. In germline, CDR1 is SGHRS, CDR2 YFSETQ. This CDR3 is 14 amino acids long. This chain's CDR3 is CASSWGGQRYGYTF. Written as DNA, the CDR3 is TGCGCCAGCAGCTGGGGAGGGCAGCGCTATGGCTACACCTTC.

This clonotype was seen more than once but under ten times. J is TRBJ2-3 and V is TRBV4-3; D is possibly TRBD1 or TRBD2 (5 bases each). Trimming took 1 base from V and 4 from J, leaving 9 bases between them. CDR1 and CDR2 from the germline V gene are LGHNA and YSLEER. The CDR3 runs 14 residues. The DNA of the CDR3 is TGCGCCAGCAGCCAAGGGGGGTGGCCAGATACGCAGTATTTT. It is translated as CASSQGGWPDTQYF.

This chain links TRBV4-1 with TRBJ1-2; D is perhaps TRBD1 (6 bases). V was clipped by 0 bases and J by 3 bases, with 11 bases between them. There are 15 residues in the CDR3. Per the germline V gene, CDR1 is MGHRA and CDR2 is YSYEKL. This CDR3 reads CASSQDPGVDYGYTF. CDR3 in DNA: TGCGCCAGCAGCCAAGACCCAGGGGTAGACTATGGCTACACCTTC.

This clonotype has a handful of counts. V and J are TRBV19 and TRBJ2-2, with D perhaps TRBD2 (5 bases). The CDR3 length is 12 residues. Trimming stripped 9 bases from V and 8 bases from J, with 13 bases between. Germline V gives CDR1 LNHDA, CDR2 SQIVND (reference sequence). CDR3 nucleotides: TGTGCCAGCTCGTTGCTAGCAGGGGAGCTGTTTTTT. This encodes CASSLLAGELFF.

The chain couples TRBV7-3 to TRBJ2-1; a possible D gene is TRBD1 (5 bases). The V end lost 3 bases, the J end lost 8 bases, and 11 bases lay between the germline ends. This CDR3 contains 13 residues. Germline V lookup: CDR1 SGHTA, CDR2 FQGTGA. CDR3 loop: CASSLPGNDEQFF. In DNA, the CDR3 is TGTGCCAGCAGCTTGCCAGGGAACGATGAGCAGTTCTTC.

The table lists this clonotype with a few counts. The chain has TRBV10-2 and TRBJ1-5; D is possibly TRBD1 (5 bases). V gave up 3 bases and J gave up 9 bases, with 12 bases separating them. This CDR3 contains 13 residues. The germline CDR1 and CDR2 sequences are WSHSY and SAAADI. CDR3 residues: CASSDPGPRPQHF. The CDR3 DNA sequence: TGCGCCAGCAGTGATCCGGGGCCGAGGCCCCAGCATTTT.

This clonotype was observed a handful of times. The rearrangement joins TRBV3-1 to TRBJ2-1; TRBD2 agrees at 7 bases. The CDR3 consists of 19 residues. Trimming removed 0 bases from V and 1 base from J; junction bases left unmatched: 12. Germline assignment: CDR1 LGHDT and CDR2 YNNKEL (reference sequence). The CDR3 here is CASSQEASGDKRSYNEQFF. The CDR3, as DNA: TGTGCCAGCAGCCAAGAGGCCAGCGGGGATAAACGATCCTACAATGAGCAGTTCTTC.

The rearrangement links TRBV29-1 to TRBJ2-1, with TRBD2 as a possible D gene (5 bases). There are 14 residues in the CDR3. Germline CDR1 SQVTM, CDR2 ANQGSEA. CDR3 in DNA: TGCAGTTTACGTAGCGAGAGCTCCTACAATGAGCAGTTCTTC. As protein: CSLRSESSYNEQFF.

This clonotype was detected a few times. The chain is built from TRBV15 and TRBJ2-7; 8 bases fit TRBD1. In germline, CDR1 is LNHNV, CDR2 YYDKDF (reference sequence). Losses at the gene ends were 1 base for V and 5 bases for J; bases not matched to a gene: 10. This CDR3 is built from 16 residues. In DNA form, the CDR3 reads TGTGCCACCAGCAGAGTCTCCCGGACAGGGAGGCACGAGCAGTACTTC. Its protein is CATSRVSRTGRHEQYF. Full variable domain (outside the CDR3, taken from reference TRBV15 and TRBJ2-7): DAMVIQNPRYQVTQFGKPVTLSCSQTLNHNVMYWYQQKSSQAPKLLFHYYDKDFNNEADTPDNFQSRRPNTSFCFLDIRSPGLGDTAMYLCATSRVSRTGRHEQYFGPGTRLTVT.

This clonotype was found a few times. The chain combines TRBV19 with TRBJ1-1; D uncertain. Germline-derived CDR1 and CDR2 are LNHDA and SQIVND (reference sequence). CDR3 size: 13 residues. V lost 1 base, J lost 1 base, and 4 bases lay in between. CDR3 DNA: TGTGCCAGTAGTATAGGGGGGAACACTGAAGCTTTCTTT. This gives the protein CASSIGGNTEAFF. The variable domain in full, with the rest retrieved from reference TRBV19 and TRBJ1-1, is DGGITQSPKYLFRKEGQNVTLSCEQNLNHDAMYWYRQDPGQGLRLIYYSQIVNDFQKGDIAEGYSVSREKKESFPLTVTSAQKNPTAFYLCASSIGGNTEAFFGQGTRLTVV.

This clonotype was seen at least ten times. V gene TRBV7-8 combines with J gene TRBJ2-3, with D perhaps matching TRBD2 (6 bases). This CDR3 is built from 15 residues. CDR1 SGHVS and CDR2 FQNEAQ come from the germline V gene. V was cut by 2 bases and J by 2 bases, with 11 bases left in between. The CDR3 reads CASSLRRDITDTQYF. The CDR3 coding sequence is TGTGCCAGCAGCTTAAGGCGGGATATCACAGATACGCAGTATTTT.

V and J are TRBV20-1 and TRBJ2-2, with a possible D match to TRBD2 (5 bases). The V and J ends lost 4 bases and 5 bases respectively, with 14 bases between them. The CDR3 is 14 residues long. CDR1 DFQATT and CDR2 SNEGSKA come from the germline V gene (reference sequence). DNA of the CDR3: TGCAGTGCTAAATACTTAGGAGGAACCGGGGAGCTGTTTTTT. Protein sequence: CSAKYLGGTGELFF.

There are a few counts of this clonotype. The J gene is TRBJ1-4, the V gene TRBV6-2 or TRBV6-3; D is unclear. The CDR3 covers 15 residues. CDR1 is MNHEY, CDR2 SVGEGT, per germline. With 2 bases removed from V and 8 bases from J, the gap between germline ends came to 15 bases. CDR3 residues: CASSYIGGNLEKLFF. Written as DNA, the CDR3 is TGTGCCAGCAGTTACATCGGAGGGAATTTGGAAAAACTGTTTTTT.

This clonotype was counted only a few times. The gene calls are TRBV30 and TRBJ1-4; 10 bases line up with TRBD1. Germline CDR1 reads GTSNPN; CDR2 reads SVGIG (reference sequence). With 3 bases clipped from V and 7 bases from J, the junction kept 2 bases outside the gene matches. This CDR3 is 13 amino acids long. The CDR3 loop is CAWSRDRGEKLFF. CDR3 sequence (DNA): TGTGCCTGGAGCCGGGACAGGGGTGAAAAACTGTTTTTT. The full variable domain, with the rest looked up from reference TRBV30 and TRBJ1-4, is SQTIHQWPATLVQPVGSPLSLECTVEGTSNPNLYWYRQAAGRGLQLLFYSVGIGQISSEVPQNLSASRPQDRQFILSSKKLLLSDSGFYLCAWSRDRGEKLFFGSGTQLSVL.

This clonotype came up once. At one boundary the junction diverges from the germline segment, which might be a read error. The chain has TRBV14 and TRBJ2-7; the D gene is possibly TRBD2 (6 bases). Germline lookup yields CDR1 SGHDN and CDR2 FVKESK. The CDR3 contains 15 residues. DNA of the CDR3: TGTGCCAGCGGCCATCCGCGGGGAACCTCCTACGAGCAGTACTTC. Encoded protein: CASGHPRGTSYEQYF.

The J gene is TRBJ2-1, the V gene TRBV30; 10 nucleotides line up with TRBD2. The CDR3 has 15 residues. Unmatched junction bases numbered 8, after V lost 5 bases and J lost 4 bases. The V gene's germline CDR1 is GTSNPN and CDR2 SVGIG (reference sequence). In DNA form, the CDR3 reads TGTGCCTGGGACCTAGCGGGGGCATCTTACAATGAGCAGTTCTTC. This sequence encodes CAWDLAGASYNEQFF.

This clonotype was seen only a few times. J is TRBJ2-7 and V is TRBV7-2; weak D call: TRBD2 (5 bases). Trimming shortened V by 5 bases and J by 1 base, and 12 bases separated the two germline ends. Germline V lookup: CDR1 SGHTA, CDR2 FQGNSA. The CDR3 loop spans 14 amino acids. The chain's CDR3 is CASSAGGWSYEQYF. In DNA form, the CDR3 reads TGTGCCAGCAGCGCAGGAGGTTGGTCCTACGAGCAGTACTTC.

CDR3 region: CASSRTAPYNEQFF. DNA of the CDR3: TGTGCCAGCTCCCGGACAGCCCCCTACAATGAGCAGTTCTTC. The V gene is TRBV13, the J gene TRBJ2-1, with D maybe TRBD1 (6 bases). Trimming took off 8 bases at V and 2 bases at J, with 13 bases between the two ends. The length of the CDR3 is 14 residues. Germline-derived CDR1 and CDR2 are PRHDT and FYEKMQ (reference sequence).

The sample holds a few counts of this clonotype. This may come from a read error, since a much larger clone is one base off. This rearrangement joins TRBV23-1 to TRBJ2-5; D remains ambiguous. TRBV23-1 is identified as an open reading frame with a role that is uncertain. The CDR3 has 14 amino acids. V gave up 3 bases and J gave up 7 bases, with 15 bases separating them. CDR3 sequence (DNA): TGCGCCAGCAGTCATCTGATGCTGTGGGGGACCCAGTACTTC. The encoded protein is CASSHLMLWGTQYF.

The sample holds a few counts of this clonotype. The rearrangement joins TRBV7-2 to TRBJ1-3; D is uncertain. From germline, CDR1 is SGHTA and CDR2 FQGNSA. The CDR3 is 14 residues long. Trimming shortened V by 1 base and J by 3 bases, and 7 bases separated the two germline ends. The CDR3 DNA reads TGTGCCAGCAGCTTAGGGCAGGTTGGAAACACCATATATTTT. Translating it yields CASSLGQVGNTIYF.

This chain uses TRBV5-1 with TRBJ1-2; D may be TRBD1 (5 bases). The CDR3 contains 15 residues. Germline V gene sequence: CDR1 SGHRS, CDR2 YFSETQ. Between the trimmed V and J ends, which lost 2 bases and 3 bases, there was a span of 14 bases. In nucleotides, the CDR3 is TGCGCCAGCAGCTTCGGGGCAACGGGGCACTATGGCTACACCTTC. Translating it yields CASSFGATGHYGYTF.

This clonotype appeared a few times. The genes are TRBV6-5 and TRBJ1-1, with D unclear. This CDR3 contains 14 residues. Germline-derived CDR1 and CDR2 are MNHEY and SVGAGI. Trimming cost V 5 bases and J 1 base, with 11 bases left between them. The CDR3 DNA follows: TGTGCCAGCAGTCCCGGACTGGCGAACACTGAAGCTTTCTTT. It translates to CASSPGLANTEAFF.

This clonotype has at least ten counts. The V call is TRBV16, the J call TRBJ1-4, with a possible D match to TRBD1 (6 bases). Germline values: CDR1 KGHSY, CDR2 FQNENV. Trimming pared 6 bases from V and 0 bases from J, leaving 14 bases between. The CDR3 totals 16 residues. DNA of the CDR3: TGTGCCAGCAGTTTGGACAGTGGGGCAACTAATGAAAAACTGTTTTTT. It translates to CASSLDSGATNEKLFF.

This clonotype was detected many times. The J gene is TRBJ2-3, the V gene TRBV6-5, with a weak D call TRBD2 (6 bases). The germline V gene has CDR1 MNHEY and CDR2 SVGAGI. The CDR3 length is 14 residues. V dropped 1 base and J dropped 6 bases, with 11 bases sitting between them. CDR3 DNA: TGTGCCAGCAGTTACTGGGCCAGCGGGGATACGCAGTATTTT. Amino acid sequence: CASSYWASGDTQYF.

This clonotype was picked up a small number of times. V and J are TRBV6-1 and TRBJ2-1, with 7 bases matching TRBD2. In germline, CDR1 is MNHNS, CDR2 SASEGT. The V gene end was trimmed by 4 bases and the J gene end by 6 bases; junction bases not matched to a gene: 6. This CDR3 is built from 14 residues. The CDR3 sequence is CASSVLGLGNEQFF. The CDR3 coding sequence is TGTGCCAGCAGTGTTCTTGGACTAGGCAATGAGCAGTTCTTC.